The 3 T cell receptor beta chains below were found in one sample sequenced in a study of shared clonotypes between healthy human individuals. Generated by immunoSEQ multiplex PCR, the TCRdb table keeps only in-frame clones and is missing some. This table holds 2 million to 2.5 million clones, approximately 95% found once. Specimen: naive CD4+ T cells sorted from blood. Subset reported: CD45RA+ positively selected. Receptors originate from a man aged 18 to 30 in good health.

V gene TRBV11-2 combines with J gene TRBJ2-7; D perhaps matches TRBD2 (7 bases). The CDR3 sequence is 15 residues long. The germline V and J ends were trimmed by 4 bases and 3 bases, with 16 bases remaining between them. Germline V gene data show CDR1 as SGHAT and CDR2 as FQNNGV. The DNA for the CDR3 is TGTGCCAGCAGCTCCCGGGGGGCAGATAGCTACGAGCAGTACTTC. Protein: CASSSRGADSYEQYF.

This clone appeared a single time. The chain employs TRBV6-6 and TRBJ1-1; no clear D gene. Trimming removed 9 bases at V and 6 bases at J, with 14 bases between. The length of the CDR3 is 12 residues. From germline, CDR1 is MNHNY and CDR2 SVGAGI (reference sequence). CDR3 region: CASLSTVSEAFF. CDR3 nucleotide sequence: TGTGCCAGTTTATCAACTGTTTCTGAAGCTTTCTTT.

The DNA for the CDR3 is TGTGCCAGCAGCTTTTCCAGGGGCGGCAATCAGCCCCAGCATTTT. Translated, it gives CASSFSRGGNQPQHF. This chain uses TRBV7-9 with TRBJ1-5, with a tentative D call TRBD1 (6 bases). Germline assignment: CDR1 SEHNR and CDR2 FQNEAQ (reference sequence). Trimming left V 3 bases short and J 2 bases short, with 11 bases between. The CDR3 is 15 amino acids.